This T cell receptor (beta chain) was profiled in a study of blood T cell repertoires in COVID-19. Background on the study: In each case, the material was cDNA or gDNA derived from T cells, B-cell-depleted T cells, or PBMCs.

V shed 3 bases, J shed 5 bases, and the junction held 11 bases outside the gene matches. CDR1 is SGHNT and CDR2 is YYREEE in the germline V gene (reference sequence). The CDR3 is made up of 16 amino acids. In the authors' methods: Amplification from reference gene primers served as the basis for estimated nucleated cell counts. Generated by immunoSEQ multiplex PCR, the TCRdb table keeps only in-frame clones and is missing some. The V and J calls and clone size come from that table; D and trimming were worked out from the DNA. The table has nearly 350,000 clones, 85% to 90% seen once; the top ten hold more than 5%.

The material sequenced was peripheral blood. The receptor comes from a woman aged 50 to 60 with COVID-19, enrolled during active disease. The rearrangement joins TRBV5-4 to TRBJ2-7, with 10 nucleotides matching TRBD2. CDR3 nucleotide sequence: TGTGCCAGCAGCTGGGGGCTAGCGGGAGTAGAACACGAGCAGTACTTC. The encoded protein is CASSWGLAGVEHEQYF.